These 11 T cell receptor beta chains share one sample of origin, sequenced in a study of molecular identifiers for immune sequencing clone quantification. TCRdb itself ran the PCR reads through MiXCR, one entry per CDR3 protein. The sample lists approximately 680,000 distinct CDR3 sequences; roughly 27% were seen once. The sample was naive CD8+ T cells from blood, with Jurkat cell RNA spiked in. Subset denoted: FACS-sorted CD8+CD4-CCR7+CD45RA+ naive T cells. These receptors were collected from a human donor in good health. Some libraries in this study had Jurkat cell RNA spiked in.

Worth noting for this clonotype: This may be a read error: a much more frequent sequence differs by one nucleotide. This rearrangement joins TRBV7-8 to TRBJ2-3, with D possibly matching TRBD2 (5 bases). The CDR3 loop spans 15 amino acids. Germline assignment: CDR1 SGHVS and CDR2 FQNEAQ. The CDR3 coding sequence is TGTGCCAGCAGCGGAAAGATCGCTAGCACAGATGCGCAGTATTTT. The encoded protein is CASSGKIASTDAQYF.

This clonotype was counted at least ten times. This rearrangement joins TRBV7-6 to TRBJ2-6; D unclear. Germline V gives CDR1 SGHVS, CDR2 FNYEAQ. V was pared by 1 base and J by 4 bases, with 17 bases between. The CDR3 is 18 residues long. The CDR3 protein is CASSLEPATVAGANVLTF. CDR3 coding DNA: TGTGCCAGCAGCTTAGAGCCGGCCACCGTGGCCGGGGCCAACGTCCTGACTTTC.

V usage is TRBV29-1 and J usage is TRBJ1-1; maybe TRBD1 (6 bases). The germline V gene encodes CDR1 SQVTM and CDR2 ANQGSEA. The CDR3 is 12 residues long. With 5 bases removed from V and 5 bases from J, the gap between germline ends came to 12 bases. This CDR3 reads CSVLGAFTEAFF. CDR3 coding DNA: TGCAGCGTTCTGGGGGCGTTTACTGAAGCTTTCTTT.

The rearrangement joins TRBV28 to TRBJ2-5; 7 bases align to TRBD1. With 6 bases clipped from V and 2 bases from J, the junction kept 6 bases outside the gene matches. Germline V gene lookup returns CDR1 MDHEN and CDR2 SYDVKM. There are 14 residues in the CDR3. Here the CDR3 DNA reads TGTGCCAGCAGGCTAGACAGGGAACAAGAGACCCAGTACTTC. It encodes CASRLDREQETQYF. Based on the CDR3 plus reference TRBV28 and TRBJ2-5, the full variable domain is DVKVTQSSRYLVKRTGEKVFLECVQDMDHENMFWYRQDPGLGLRLIYFSYDVKMKEKGDIPEGYSVSREKKERFSLILESASTNQTSMYLCASRLDREQETQYFGPGTRLLVL.

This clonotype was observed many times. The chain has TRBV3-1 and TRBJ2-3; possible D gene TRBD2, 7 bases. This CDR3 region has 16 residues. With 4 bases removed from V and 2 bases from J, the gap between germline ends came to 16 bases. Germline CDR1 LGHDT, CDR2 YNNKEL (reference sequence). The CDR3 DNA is TGTGCCAGCAGCCCCGGCCGCGGGGGCAACACAGATACGCAGTATTTT. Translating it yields CASSPGRGGNTDTQYF.

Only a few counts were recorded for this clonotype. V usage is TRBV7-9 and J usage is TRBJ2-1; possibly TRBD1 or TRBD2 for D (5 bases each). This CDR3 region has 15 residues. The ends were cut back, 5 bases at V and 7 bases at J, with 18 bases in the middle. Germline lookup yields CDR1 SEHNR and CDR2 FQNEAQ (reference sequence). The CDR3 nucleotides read TGTGCCAGCAGCGTGTACGGGACCTCGATAAATGAGCAGTTCTTC. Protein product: CASSVYGTSINEQFF.

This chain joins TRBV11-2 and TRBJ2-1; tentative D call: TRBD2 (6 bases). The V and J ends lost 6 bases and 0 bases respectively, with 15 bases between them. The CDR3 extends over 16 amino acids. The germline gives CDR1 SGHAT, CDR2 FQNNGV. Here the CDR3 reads CASRSGRLSSYNEQFF. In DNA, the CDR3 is TGTGCCAGCAGGAGCGGGCGGCTGAGCTCCTACAATGAGCAGTTCTTC.

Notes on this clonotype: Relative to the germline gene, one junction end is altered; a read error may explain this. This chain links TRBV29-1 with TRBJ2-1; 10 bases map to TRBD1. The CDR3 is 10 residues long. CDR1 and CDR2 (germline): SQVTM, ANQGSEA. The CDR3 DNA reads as TGCAGCGTCCCCGACAGGGGGCAGCTCTTC. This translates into CSVPDRGQLF.

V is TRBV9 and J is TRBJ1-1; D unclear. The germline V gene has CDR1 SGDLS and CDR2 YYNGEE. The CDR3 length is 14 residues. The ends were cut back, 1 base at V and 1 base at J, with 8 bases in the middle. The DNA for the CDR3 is TGTGCCAGCAGCGTATCCCTGGGGAACACTGAAGCTTTCTTT. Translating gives CASSVSLGNTEAFF.

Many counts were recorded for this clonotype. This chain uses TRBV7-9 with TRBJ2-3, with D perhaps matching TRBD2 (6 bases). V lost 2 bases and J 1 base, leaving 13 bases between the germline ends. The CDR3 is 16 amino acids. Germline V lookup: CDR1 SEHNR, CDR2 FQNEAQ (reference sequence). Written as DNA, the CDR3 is TGTGCCAGCAGCTTATATATGGCTAGCGGCACAGATACGCAGTATTTT. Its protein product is CASSLYMASGTDTQYF.

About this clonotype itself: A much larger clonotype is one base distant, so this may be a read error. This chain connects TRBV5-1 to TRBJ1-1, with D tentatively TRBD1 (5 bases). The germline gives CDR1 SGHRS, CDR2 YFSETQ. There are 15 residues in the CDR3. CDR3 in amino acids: CASGLVTEMNTEAFF. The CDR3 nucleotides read TGCGCCAGCGGCTTGGTGACAGAGATGAACACTGAAGCTTTCTTT.